This section outlines one TCR beta chain sequence together with its context. Assay: immunoSEQ multiplex PCR; the TCRdb copy retains only in-frame clones and omits some. The table shows about 51,000 clones, with around 77% occurring only once. This sample was included in a study of OX40 agonist ivuxolimab in advanced cancers. Study overall: Patients in the trial were receiving intravenous ivuxolimab every 2 weeks, at doses of 0.01 to 10 mg/kg.

The trim removed 0 bases at V and 10 bases at J, leaving 5 bases unmatched. CDR3 length: 15 residues. Per the germline V gene, CDR1 is SGHRS and CDR2 is YFSETQ. Prior autoimmune disease or systemic immunosuppression barred patients. The sequenced sample was CD4+ or CD8+ T cells sorted from blood, obtained in a trial of the OX40 agonist ivuxolimab. This chain links TRBV5-1 with TRBJ1-6, with 9 bases identical to TRBD1. The sequence was obtained from an adult with an advanced solid tumor such as melanoma, head and neck, liver or kidney cancer. The CDR3 reads CASSLATGTGSPLHF. The CDR3 DNA sequence: TGCGCCAGCAGCTTGGCCACAGGGACAGGGTCACCCCTCCACTTT.